Listed below are T cell receptor beta chains from one sample, sequenced in a study of blood T cell repertoires in COVID-19. The data were produced by immunoSEQ multiplex PCR, yet TCRdb's version contains in-frame clones alone and is incomplete. The table includes about 170,000 clones, 75% to 90% detected once. Sequencing was done on a sample of PBMCs or T cells enriched from blood (not recorded which). These receptors were obtained from a woman aged 45-60 years who had recovered from COVID-19. The CDR3 runs from the conserved cysteine through the conserved F or W. D genes are given only for firm matches. Only part of the rows carry a size: once, few, many, or a class if the clone is expanded.

TRBV28	TRBD1	TRBJ1-1	-	TGTGCCAGCAGTTCCCCTGGACAGGCAGCTAACACTGAAGCTTTCTTT	CASSSPGQAANTEAFF
TRBV18	-	TRBJ1-5	-	TGTGCCAGCTCACCAAGAGGGACACCCAGGGGGCCCCAGCATTTT	CASSPRGTPRGPQHF
TRBV19	-	TRBJ1-1	once	TGTGCCTTTACCCCCCGCGAGGCCGAAGCTTTCTTT	CAFTPREAEAFF
TRBV12-3/TRBV12-4	-	TRBJ1-5	-	TGTGCCAGCAGTTTAACAGGAGATCAGCCCCAGCATTTT	CASSLTGDQPQHF
TRBV11-2	-	TRBJ2-2	-	TGTGCCAGCAGCCTTCTTACGGCAGGGCCGGGCGGGGAGCTGTTTTTT	CASSLLTAGPGGELFF
TRBV18	-	TRBJ1-5	-	TGTGCCAGCTCACCACCCGATCAGCCCCAGCATTTT	CASSPPDQPQHF
TRBV4-1	TRBD2	TRBJ2-1	-	TGCGCCAGCAGCCCCCTCGGGCGGGGGGTACGGTTCTTC	CASSPLGRGVRFF
TRBV19	-	TRBJ2-3	few	TGTGCCAGTAGTCCAGAGGACATCACAGATACGCAGTATTTT	CASSPEDITDTQYF
TRBV15	TRBD1	TRBJ1-1	-	TGTGCCACCAAATGGCGGGGACAGCCGAACACTGAAGCTTTCTTT	CATKWRGQPNTEAFF
TRBV4-1	-	TRBJ1-2	-	TGCGCCAGCAGCCAAGATCGTGGGACATACTATGGCTACACCTTC	CASSQDRGTYYGYTF
TRBV5-6	TRBD1	TRBJ1-2	-	TGTGCCAGCAGCTGGGGACAGAACTATGGCTACACCTTC	CASSWGQNYGYTF
TRBV28	-	TRBJ1-6	-	TGTGCCAGCAGCCCCGGGGGAGGAAATTCACCCCTCCACTTT	CASSPGGGNSPLHF
TRBV7-9	-	TRBJ1-1	once	TGTGCCAGCAGCTTAGATAATTCGCGGATAACTGAAGCTTTCTTT	CASSLDNSRITEAFF
TRBV6-4	-	TRBJ1-2	medium-sized	TGTGCCAGCAGCGGACATACTAACTATGGCTACACCTTC	CASSGHTNYGYTF